The clone carrying this T cell receptor beta chain has ten or more counts. As yet, its antigen is unknown. At one of its ends the junction is not consistent with the germline gene, which may arise from a read error. The data were obtained in a study of response to subunit inactivated influenza vaccine. Study conclusions and caveats: Authors suggested few new T cells are recruited by each seasonal influenza vaccination.

Germline CDR1 SGHTA, CDR2 FQGNSA. This CDR3 has 14 residues. TCRdb itself ran the RT-PCR reads through MiXCR, one entry per CDR3 protein. The sample has more than 500,000 distinct CDR3 sequences; around 10% are singletons. The sample was also reused in another study, on T cells expressing NK-cell markers. As reported in that work: Beta-chain TCR cDNA was generated via 5'RACE template switching with UMIs. What restricted sorting to alpha-beta TCR T cells in several experiments was an anti-gamma-delta TCR antibody. Dominant NKG2C+ clonotypes accounted for roughly 1.0-7.0% of CD8+ T cells in 5 to 7 donors.

V gene TRBV7-2 combines with J gene TRBJ2-3, with D perhaps TRBD2 (6 bases). Sequenced material: PBMCs from blood, taken on the day of vaccination. The source of this sequence is a middle-aged man who received an inactivated influenza vaccine. For the CDR3, the DNA is TGCGCCAGCAGCTTGGCGGGGAACACAGATACGCAGTATTTT. Encoded protein: CASSLAGNTDTQYF.